The present T cell receptor beta chain was sequenced within a study of cytomegalovirus exposure and HLA in healthy donors. Both 60 Vbeta primers and 13 Jbeta primers went into the PCR. This table comes from immunoSEQ multiplex PCR, and its TCRdb copy is limited to in-frame clones, with some not included. Here the sample spans about 190,000 clones, roughly 74% being singletons. Regarding this clone: Its antigen remains unidentified.

Donors sampled were nominally healthy, though unrecorded immune exposures were likely. Study results and caveats: Researchers reported that a few CMV-associated chains were confirmed in vitro as CMV antigen-specific. Researchers counted around 160 TCR beta chains as cytomegalovirus-associated.

The germline CDR1 and CDR2 sequences are MNHEY and SVGAGI. The CDR3 runs 13 residues. Trimming pared 5 bases from V and 4 bases from J, leaving 8 bases between. The receptor's source is a woman in her twenties or thirties in good health and CMV-seropositive. Source material: PBMCs. This sequence joins TRBV6-5 and TRBJ2-2, with D unclear. The CDR3 spells CASSPDSTGELFF. CDR3 DNA sequence: TGTGCCAGCAGTCCCGACTCCACCGGGGAGCTGTTTTTT.